The 20 T cell receptor beta chains in this list originate from one sample, sequenced in a study of PD-1 blockade in classical Hodgkin lymphoma (dated by TCRdb to the early 2020s). The label giving this sample's time point can be read as: cycle 1 day 1 (C1D1), immediately before nivolumab initiation. Every trial patient had relapsed following autologous stem cell transplantation, and prior brentuximab vedotin exposure was what differed among cohorts A, B and C. The library was produced with the immunoSEQ multiplex PCR assay. In TCRdb, the immuneACCESS table is reduced to in-frame sequences with V and J assigned. These tables do not hold every clone; where another copy was compared, an unresolved V gene accounts for under half, and the others remain unexplained. This sample is represented by about 98,000 clones; around nine tenths of them were singletons. The ten largest clonotypes hold roughly 3% of the sample.

The sequencing here drew on peripheral blood mononuclear cells (PBMCs), taken at baseline. All receptors come from a human donor with classical Hodgkin lymphoma.

The V call is TRBV11-1, the J call TRBJ2-1, with 7 bases aligning to TRBD1. Unmatched junction bases numbered 2, after V lost 3 bases and J lost 6 bases. The CDR3 consists of 13 residues. Germline V gives CDR1 SGHAT, CDR2 FQDESV (reference sequence). CDR3 sequence (DNA): TGTGCCAGCAGCTTTCCAGGGGGCAATGAGCAGTTCTTC. This translates into CASSFPGGNEQFF.

The chain joins TRBV6-1 to TRBJ1-1; no firm D call. The CDR3 length is 15 residues. Trimming took off 6 bases at V and 0 bases at J, with 14 bases between the two ends. Germline V CDR1 and CDR2: MNHNS, SASEGT. CDR3 sequence reads: CASSRHQPLNTEAFF. The DNA for the CDR3 is TGTGCCAGCAGCAGACACCAGCCGTTGAACACTGAAGCTTTCTTT.

This sequence joins TRBV23-1 and TRBJ2-7; D is possibly TRBD1 or TRBD2 (5 bases each). Being an ORF, TRBV23-1 has a function that is uncertain. The CDR3 runs 13 residues. Between the trimmed V and J ends, which lost 4 bases and 6 bases, there was a span of 13 bases. CDR3 residues: CASSPGPRGEQYF. The CDR3 DNA is TGCGCCAGCAGTCCCGGACCGAGGGGCGAGCAGTACTTC.

The rearrangement links TRBV9 to TRBJ2-1, with D maybe TRBD2 (5 bases). Trimming removed 0 bases from V and 3 bases from J, with 7 bases in between. Per the germline V gene, CDR1 is SGDLS and CDR2 is YYNGEE. The CDR3 sequence is 14 residues long. CDR3 protein: CASSVGGDYNEQFF. CDR3 coding DNA: TGTGCCAGCAGCGTAGGGGGAGACTACAATGAGCAGTTCTTC.

The genes are TRBV16 and TRBJ1-1, with D possibly matching TRBD1 (5 bases). The CDR3 consists of 14 residues. Trimming left V 2 bases short and J 7 bases short, with 14 bases between. Germline V gives CDR1 KGHSY, CDR2 FQNENV. CDR3 in amino acids: CASSQLQGNYEAFF. Here the CDR3 DNA reads TGTGCCAGCAGCCAACTCCAGGGTAACTATGAAGCTTTCTTT.

This clone occurred once. The genes are TRBV10-2 and TRBJ2-1, with 7 bases fitting TRBD2. Germline V gene data show CDR1 as WSHSY and CDR2 as SAAADI. After removal of 6 bases from V and 10 bases from J, the junction contained 9 bases not matched to a gene. The CDR3 runs 13 residues. Here the CDR3 DNA reads TGCGCCAGCAGCGATATACTCGGGGGGGAGCAGTTCTTC. Translating it yields CASSDILGGEQFF.

This CDR3 reads CATSTLLAGSYEQYF. The CDR3 DNA reads as TGTGCCACCAGCACTCTACTAGCGGGCTCCTACGAGCAGTACTTC. The chain employs TRBV15 and TRBJ2-7; 9 nucleotides match TRBD2. CDR1 and CDR2 from the germline V gene are LNHNV and YYDKDF (reference sequence). V lost 4 bases, J lost 0 bases, and 4 bases stayed unmatched. The CDR3 has 15 residues.

The chain joins TRBV19 to TRBJ1-1; D possibly corresponds to TRBD1 (5 bases). This CDR3 contains 14 residues. V shed 2 bases and J shed 1 base, with 8 bases lying between them. CDR1 LNHDA and CDR2 SQIVND come from the germline V gene (reference sequence). CDR3 sequence: CASSIIGGNTEAFF. CDR3 sequence (DNA): TGTGCCAGTAGTATAATCGGGGGGAACACTGAAGCTTTCTTT.

In this sample, this clone turned up once. One end of the junction is discordant with germline, which a read error may explain. J is TRBJ1-2 and V is TRBV29-1; D call uncertain. Germline-derived CDR1 and CDR2 are SQVTM and ANQGSEA. There are 12 residues in the CDR3. This chain's CDR3 is CVAQPKNYGYTF. The CDR3 DNA reads as TGTGTGGCACAACCCAAGAACTATGGCTACACCTTC.

The chain employs TRBV6-1 and TRBJ1-3, with 7 bases fitting TRBD1. V was clipped by 6 bases and J by 4 bases; unmatched bases: 6. In germline, CDR1 is MNHNS, CDR2 SASEGT. CDR3 size: 14 residues. The CDR3: CASRRQGLGNTIYF. CDR3 in DNA: TGTGCCAGCAGGAGACAGGGACTAGGAAACACCATATATTTT.

This chain links TRBV11-1 with TRBJ2-7; TRBD1 might be the D (5 bases). This CDR3 contains 13 residues. Trimming removed 3 bases at V and 7 bases at J, with 13 bases between. The V gene's germline CDR1 is SGHAT and CDR2 FQDESV (reference sequence). CDR3 sequence reads: CASSFGRDLEQYF. The CDR3 DNA sequence: TGTGCCAGCAGCTTTGGCAGGGATTTAGAGCAGTACTTC.

This clone appeared once. The genes are TRBV7-8 and TRBJ1-1, with D possibly TRBD1 on 5 matching bases. Trimming pared 4 bases from V and 7 bases from J, leaving 13 bases between. Per the germline V gene, CDR1 is SGHVS and CDR2 is FQNEAQ. The CDR3 totals 13 residues. The CDR3 DNA follows: TGTGCCAGCAGCTCCCAGGGCAGTTATGAAGCTTTCTTT. This codes for CASSSQGSYEAFF.

The gene calls are TRBV5-1 and TRBJ2-7; D perhaps matches TRBD2 (6 bases). CDR1 is SGHRS and CDR2 is YFSETQ in the germline V gene. CDR3 size: 18 residues. V shed 3 bases and J shed 0 bases, with 22 bases lying between them. The CDR3, as DNA: TGCGCCAGCAGCTACGGACTAAATCTCGCTCCTAGCTCCTACGAGCAGTACTTC. Residues: CASSYGLNLAPSSYEQYF.

The count of this clone is one. This chain uses TRBV18 with TRBJ1-2; D remains unclear. CDR1 is KGHSH, CDR2 LQKENI, per germline. V gave up 5 bases and J gave up 1 base, with 11 bases separating them. CDR3 length equals 14 residues. The CDR3 loop reads CASSIPTYNYGYTF. CDR3 sequence (DNA): TGTGCCAGCTCAATTCCCACTTATAACTATGGCTACACCTTC. Looking up the rest from reference TRBV18 and TRBJ1-2 gives the full variable domain: NAGVMQNPRHLVRRRGQEARLRCSPMKGHSHVYWYRQLPEEGLKFMVYLQKENIIDESGMPKERFSAEFPKEGPSILRIQQVVRGDSAAYFCASSIPTYNYGYTFGSGTRLTVV.

The chain recombines TRBV11-3 with TRBJ2-2; D is uncertain. Trimming removed 1 base at V and 7 bases at J, with 13 bases between. In germline, CDR1 is SGHNT, CDR2 YENEEA. This CDR3 spans 15 amino acids. The CDR3 DNA reads as TGTGCCAGCAGCTTAGCCCGGCCGTTGGGCGGGGAGCTGTTTTTT. As protein: CASSLARPLGGELFF. The variable domain in full, completed from reference TRBV11-3 and TRBJ2-2, reads EAGVVQSPRYKIIEKKQPVAFWCNPISGHNTLYWYLQNLGQGPELLIRYENEEAVDDSQLPKDRFSAERLKGVDSTLKIQPAELGDSAVYLCASSLARPLGGELFFGEGSRLTVL.

This chain joins TRBV5-8 and TRBJ2-7; the D gene is possibly TRBD2 (5 bases). Germline V gives CDR1 SGHTS, CDR2 YDEGEE. This CDR3 is 13 amino acids long. The ends were cut back, 4 bases at V and 2 bases at J, with 10 bases in the middle. The CDR3 DNA reads as TGTGCCAGCAGCCCGGCGGGTCCCTACGAGCAGTACTTC. It translates to CASSPAGPYEQYF. The variable domain in full, with the rest retrieved from reference TRBV5-8 and TRBJ2-7, is EAGVTQSPTHLIKTRGQQATLRCSPISGHTSVYWYQQALGLGLQFLLWYDEGEERNRGNFPPRFSGRQFPNYSSELNVNALELEDSALYLCASSPAGPYEQYFGPGTRLTVT.

The chain has TRBV19 and TRBJ2-7; 9 bases line up with TRBD1. From germline, CDR1 is LNHDA and CDR2 SQIVND (reference sequence). The J segment lost 4 bases and the V segment lost 6 bases, leaving 4 bases of the junction unmatched. The CDR3 covers 13 residues. This CDR3 is CASSPTGGYEQYF. CDR3 DNA sequence: TGTGCCAGTAGCCCGACAGGGGGGTACGAGCAGTACTTC.

The rearrangement uses TRBV5-4 and TRBJ2-3; TRBD2 agrees at 9 bases. V trimming: 5 bases; J trimming: 6 bases; junction bases outside the gene matches: 16. The CDR3 is made up of 17 amino acids. Germline V gene sequence: CDR1 SGHNT, CDR2 YYREEE (reference sequence). CDR3 loop: CASSSLTSGASWDTQYF. CDR3 DNA sequence: TGTGCCAGCAGTTCATTGACTAGCGGAGCCTCTTGGGATACGCAGTATTTT.

This clone was detected only once. The chain recombines TRBV29-1 with TRBJ2-1, with no clear D. Germline loops: CDR1 SQVTM, CDR2 ANQGSEA. CDR3 size: 12 residues. Trimming shortened V by 4 bases and J by 5 bases, and 9 bases separated the two germline ends. The CDR3 protein is CSVGPADNEQFF. The CDR3 region has the DNA TGCAGCGTTGGCCCCGCAGACAATGAGCAGTTCTTC.

The gene calls are TRBV6-1 and TRBJ2-7; 8 positions agree with TRBD2. This CDR3 contains 13 residues. J was trimmed by 9 bases and V by 1 base; bases with no gene match: 5. The germline gives CDR1 MNHNS, CDR2 SASEGT. The CDR3 DNA is TGTGCCAGCAGTGAAGGGCTAGCGGGTTGGCAGTACTTC. Residues: CASSEGLAGWQYF.